The subject of this entry is one T cell receptor beta chain. The target antigen is unknown. This sample was taken from a study of T cells in localized non-small cell lung cancer. The study's findings and limits: Clonality peaked in uninvolved adjacent lung rather than tumor. Median around 62 top-100 tumor clones were shared with paired adjacent lung.

With 5 bases removed from V and 0 bases from J, the gap between germline ends came to 14 bases. Germline V gives CDR1 SGHRS, CDR2 YFSETQ. The length of the CDR3 is 15 residues. Some clones are missing from TCRdb's copy, which holds only in-frame ones; the method was immunoSEQ multiplex PCR. The data hold 25,000 to 30,000 clones, with roughly 87% observed a single time. The sequence derives from a male donor older than 55 with stage I lung adenocarcinoma. The source was peripheral blood, collected before any cancer treatment. V usage is TRBV5-1 and J usage is TRBJ2-5; D is perhaps TRBD2 (6 bases). In DNA form, the CDR3 reads TGCGCCAGCAGGGGAGGAGGAGGCTACCAAGAGACCCAGTACTTC. Protein sequence: CASRGGGGYQETQYF.